The rows below give T cell receptor beta chains drawn from one sample of a study of blood T cell repertoires in COVID-19. Assay used: immunoSEQ multiplex PCR; TCRdb lists only in-frame clones, some missing. The repertoire holds 200,000 to 250,000 clones, with around 86% as singletons. What was sequenced was peripheral blood. The receptors were sampled from a woman over 75 with COVID-19, enrolled during active disease. The CDR3 runs from the conserved cysteine through the conserved F or W. The D gene is left open where the match is weak. Expanded clones get a size class; other rows say once, few or many, or leave the size out.

>NA|TRBV18|once|TRBJ2-3
TGTGCCAGCTCACCACCGGCCAGGGGGGAAGAAGGTACGCAGTATTTT
CASSPPARGEEGTQYF
>NA|TRBV5-1|NA|TRBJ2-1
TGCGCCAGCAGCCGAAGCGGTCCTCCTAAAAATGAGCAGTTCTTC
CASSRSGPPKNEQFF
>NA|TRBV12-3/TRBV12-4|NA|TRBJ2-3
TGTGCCAGCAGTTTAGGCGCGGGAGATACGCAGTATTTT
CASSLGAGDTQYF
>TRBD1|TRBV19|NA|TRBJ2-3
TGTGCCAGTACCTATAGAGGGACAGGAGGGTTCGCTACGCAGTATTTT
CASTYRGTGGFATQYF
>NA|TRBV18|NA|TRBJ2-1
TGTGCCAGCTCACCAGGGCTGATGAATGAGCAGTTCTTC
CASSPGLMNEQFF
>TRBD1|TRBV5-1|NA|TRBJ1-6
TGCGCCAGCAGTCTGGAGACAGGGGGAAGAGGTTCACCCCTCCACTTT
CASSLETGGRGSPLHF
>NA|TRBV15|NA|TRBJ1-1
TGTGCCACCAGAAACAGGGAGAACACTGAAGCTTTCTTT
CATRNRENTEAFF
>NA|TRBV3-1/TRBV3-2|few|TRBJ1-5
TGTGCCAGCAGCCTATCTAGTATACATCAGCCCCAGCATTTT
CASSLSSIHQPQHF
>TRBD1|TRBV3-1/TRBV3-2|NA|TRBJ1-1
TGTGCCAGCAGCCCTTTAGGACAGGGCACTGAAGCTTTCTTT
CASSPLGQGTEAFF
>TRBD2|TRBV19|NA|TRBJ2-3
TGTGCCAGTAGCCGGGAGGGCCAGGGTGTGGTTACGCAGTATTTT
CASSREGQGVVTQYF
>NA|TRBV7-2|NA|TRBJ1-3
TGTGCCAGCAGCCCCCGTGTTGCTGGAAACACCATATATTTT
CASSPRVAGNTIYF
>TRBD1|TRBV28|NA|TRBJ1-1
TGTGCCAGCAGCCTGACCCAGCCTCAGGGGGCTGAAGCTTTCTTT
CASSLTQPQGAEAFF
>TRBD1|TRBV27|NA|TRBJ2-2
TGTGCCAGCAGTTTATCAGCGACAGGGACGAACACCGGGGAGCTGTTTTTT
CASSLSATGTNTGELFF
>TRBD1|TRBV7-2|NA|TRBJ2-1
TGTGCCAGCAGCCCTCTGGACAGGCAGCAGTTCTTC
CASSPLDRQQFF
>NA|TRBV19|NA|TRBJ1-5
TGTGCCAGTACCCTGCGGGGGAATCAGCCCCAGCATTTT
CASTLRGNQPQHF
>TRBD2|TRBV5-1|NA|TRBJ2-5
TGCGCCAGCAGCTTGGCCGTGGCGGGGGGGCAAGAGACCCAGTACTTC
CASSLAVAGGQETQYF
>TRBD1|TRBV2|NA|TRBJ1-5
TGTGCCAGCAGTTCGGGACAGGACAATCAGCCCCAGCATTTT
CASSSGQDNQPQHF
>NA|TRBV5-1|NA|TRBJ2-7
TGCGCCAGCAGCCGTGAGGGTAGCTCCTACGAGCAGTACTTC
CASSREGSSYEQYF
>TRBD2|TRBV5-4|NA|TRBJ2-5
TGTGCCAGCACCAAAAGCGGGGGGCAAGAGACCCAGTACTTC
CASTKSGGQETQYF
>TRBD2|TRBV3-1/TRBV3-2|NA|TRBJ2-1
TGTGCCAGCAGACCTAGCGGGGGCTCCTACAATGAGCAGTTCTTC
CASRPSGGSYNEQFF
>NA|TRBV18|NA|TRBJ1-2
TGTGCCAGCTCAGAGAACAGGGACTATGGCTACACCTTC
CASSENRDYGYTF
>NA|TRBV4-3|NA|TRBJ2-1
TGCGCCAGCAGCCAAGCGGGCAGGGCCAGCTACAATGAGCAGTTCTTC
CASSQAGRASYNEQFF
>NA|TRBV4-3|NA|TRBJ1-6
TGCGCCAGCAGCCAAGAACAGGGACGTAATTCACCCCTCCACTTT
CASSQEQGRNSPLHF
>NA|TRBV3-1/TRBV3-2|NA|TRBJ1-3
TGTGCCAGCAGCCAAGCTCTGGGCCCTGGAAACACCATATATTTT
CASSQALGPGNTIYF
>TRBD1|TRBV5-4|NA|TRBJ1-1
TGTGCCAGCAGCTCCGGGACAGCTGTGAACACTGAAGCTTTCTTT
CASSSGTAVNTEAFF
>NA|TRBV28|NA|TRBJ1-5
TGTGCCAGCAGTTTTACCCCTGACTATAGCAATCAGCCCCAGCATTTT
CASSFTPDYSNQPQHF
>TRBD1|TRBV7-2|NA|TRBJ1-1
TGTGCCAGCAGCCCGCCAGTGGGGACAGCGAACACTGAAGCTTTCTTT
CASSPPVGTANTEAFF
>TRBD1|TRBV25-1|NA|TRBJ1-6
TGTGCCAGCAGTGACACAGGGGTAACCTCACCCCTCCACTTT
CASSDTGVTSPLHF
>NA|TRBV2|few|TRBJ1-2
TGTGCCAGCAGGAGGACAGCAACTAACTATGGCTACACCTTC
CASRRTATNYGYTF
>TRBD2|TRBV5-4|NA|TRBJ2-2
TGTGCCAGCAGCTTGAAAGCGGGGGGAGTCACCGGGGAGCTGTTTTTT
CASSLKAGGVTGELFF
>TRBD1|TRBV28|once|TRBJ1-6
TGTGCCAGCAGTTCTTCCGGACAGGGAAAGGATTCACCCCTCCACTTT
CASSSSGQGKDSPLHF
>TRBD1|TRBV5-4|NA|TRBJ1-1
TGTGCCAGCAGCTCCTTACAGGGGTGGGGAGGAAAGAACACTGAAGCTTTCTTT
CASSSLQGWGGKNTEAFF
>NA|TRBV11-1|NA|TRBJ1-4
TGTGCCAGCCAACAGGACAGAAGGGAAAAACTGTTTTTT
CASQQDRREKLFF
>TRBD1|TRBV7-3|NA|TRBJ2-2
TGTGCCAGCCGGTACAGGGGTAACACCGGGGAGCTGTTTTTT
CASRYRGNTGELFF
>TRBD1|TRBV7-8|once|TRBJ1-2
TGTGCCAGCAGCGCCGGACAGGGCTATGGCTACACCTTC
CASSAGQGYGYTF
>NA|TRBV30|NA|TRBJ1-2
TGTGCCTGGAGTGCTACTAACTATGGCTACACCTTC
CAWSATNYGYTF
>NA|TRBV10-3|NA|TRBJ1-1
TGTGCCATCAGTGAGTCGAGAAACACTGAAGCTTTCTTT
CAISESRNTEAFF
>NA|TRBV5-1|NA|TRBJ1-1
TGCGCCAGCAGCGTACTCAGGGGAATGAACACTGAAGCTTTCTTT
CASSVLRGMNTEAFF
>TRBD2|TRBV2|NA|TRBJ2-1
TGTGCCAGCAGCGTAGCGGGGGGACTCCAGTTCTTC
CASSVAGGLQFF
>TRBD1|TRBV6-2/TRBV6-3|NA|TRBJ1-6
TGTGCCAGCAGTTACTCCAGCGGGACAGGCAATTCACCCCTCCACTTT
CASSYSSGTGNSPLHF
>TRBD1|TRBV19|NA|TRBJ2-4
TGTGCCAGTAGTTCGACAGGGAACATTCAGTACTTC
CASSSTGNIQYF
>TRBD1|TRBV29-1|NA|TRBJ1-2
TGCAGCGTTGGGGACAGGGCCTCCAGCTACACCTTC
CSVGDRASSYTF
>NA|TRBV7-9|NA|TRBJ1-1
TGTGCCAGCAGCTTAGGGCAGGGAAACACTGAAGCTTTCTTT
CASSLGQGNTEAFF
>NA|TRBV7-3|few|TRBJ2-3
TGTGCCAGCAGCCAAATCGGGGGGCGCACAGATACGCAGTATTTT
CASSQIGGRTDTQYF
>NA|TRBV10-3|NA|TRBJ2-2
TGTGCCATCAGCGGGAACACCGGGGAGCTGTTTTTT
CAISGNTGELFF
>TRBD1|TRBV6-5|few|TRBJ1-1
TGTGCCAGCAGCCCGGGACAGCCGAACACTGAAGCTTTCTTT
CASSPGQPNTEAFF
>NA|TRBV6-5|NA|TRBJ1-1
TGTGCCAGCAAATTCGGTCGGGGTACTGAAGCTTTCTTT
CASKFGRGTEAFF